This T cell receptor beta chain was profiled in a study of blood T cell repertoires in COVID-19. Study summary: Sites in the United States, Italy and Spain provided acute and convalescent COVID-19 samples.

Those enrolled, adults aged about 18 to 89 years, came from about two dozen US areas. Cohort 3 donors were reported recovered after two negative PCRs, clearance, or symptom resolution. J gave up 2 bases and V 8 bases, and 2 bases lay outside the gene matches. Germline assignment: CDR1 KGHSH and CDR2 LQKENI. This CDR3 comprises 12 residues. Authors' analysis steps: Amplified reference gene primers provided the basis for estimating nucleated cell counts. Here immunoSEQ multiplex PCR was the method, and the copy in TCRdb shows in-frame clones only, minus some. D and trimming come from the DNA, and the V and J calls and clone size come from that table. The sample contains a few hundred thousand clones, roughly four fifths of which appear only once.

This sequence joins TRBV18 and TRBJ1-2; TRBD1 agrees at 7 bases. Input material: PBMCs or T cells enriched from blood (not recorded which). The TCR was taken from a man aged 40-49 years who had recovered from COVID-19. The CDR3 sequence is CASRDSNYGYTF. DNA of the CDR3: TGTGCCAGCCGGGACAGCAACTATGGCTACACCTTC.